This T cell receptor (beta chain) was sequenced in a study of T cells after yellow fever vaccination. The study's findings and limits: The booster response re-showed most primary clones: 96% CD4, around 87% CD8.

It was through 5'RACE template switching that TCR cDNA was made, with a universal primer site and UMIs added. TCRdb re-called the 5' RACE reads through MiXCR, storing one row per CDR3 protein. In the table there are 340,000 or so distinct CDR3 sequences, roughly an eighth of which are singletons. The germline CDR1 and CDR2 sequences are MNHEY and SVGAGI. The CDR3 has 13 amino acids. V was trimmed by 7 bases and J by 0 bases, leaving 10 bases between them. The table lists this clonotype with a few counts. Its specificity is unknown. The specimen comprised CD4+ T cells sorted from PBMCs, sampled 15 days after the yellow fever booster vaccination. The sequence came from a man younger than 35 who received the YFV17D yellow fever vaccine. The V gene is TRBV6-5, the J gene TRBJ2-7; D remains ambiguous. The CDR3 region is CASNWANSYEQYF. The CDR3 DNA sequence: TGTGCCAGCAATTGGGCCAACTCCTACGAGCAGTACTTC.